This note documents a single T cell receptor beta chain sequence. The antigen remains undetermined. Anti-CD3/anti-CD28 beads served as a nonspecific positive control stimulus. Sorting of responding CD4+ T cells relied on upregulated CD40 ligand together with CD69. Plasma HIV-1 RNA stayed below 50 copies/mL for at least 4 years. Sequencing used immunoSEQ version 4 in survey mode. Sequenced by immunoSEQ multiplex PCR; TCRdb stores in-frame clones only, minus some. The table includes roughly 45,000 clones, 70% to 90% detected once. The record originates from a study of persistence of HIV-infected CD4 T cells. General study results and limits: Degenerate expanded CDR3beta sequences were enriched among CMV- and Gag-responding cells. The rare CMV-responding cells with HIV-1 proviruses were not separately TCR-sequenced.

V was shortened by 3 bases and J by 8 bases, with 10 bases between the two germline ends. Germline V gene lookup returns CDR1 SGHVS and CDR2 FQNEAQ. CDR3 length: 13 amino acids. The sample was CD4+ T cells sorted from PBMCs after 18-hour stimulation, taken from a patient who received antiretroviral therapy. The V call is TRBV7-8, the J call TRBJ1-4; D possibly corresponds to TRBD1 (5 bases). The sequence derives from an adult man with HIV who was CMV-seropositive. CDR3 bases: TGTGCCAGCAGCTTGGCAGGGACCGAAAAACTGTTTTTT. Its translation is CASSLAGTEKLFF.